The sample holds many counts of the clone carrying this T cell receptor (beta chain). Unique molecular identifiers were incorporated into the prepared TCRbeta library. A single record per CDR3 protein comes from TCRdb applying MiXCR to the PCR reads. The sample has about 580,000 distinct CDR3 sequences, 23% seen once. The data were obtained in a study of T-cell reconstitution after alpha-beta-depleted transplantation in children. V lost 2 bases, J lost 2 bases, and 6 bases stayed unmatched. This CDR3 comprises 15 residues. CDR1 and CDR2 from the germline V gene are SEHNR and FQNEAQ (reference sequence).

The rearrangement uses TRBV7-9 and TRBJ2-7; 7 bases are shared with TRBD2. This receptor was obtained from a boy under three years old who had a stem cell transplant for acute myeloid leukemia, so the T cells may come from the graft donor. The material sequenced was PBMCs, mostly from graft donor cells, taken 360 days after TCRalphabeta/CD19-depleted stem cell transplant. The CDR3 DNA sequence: TGTGCCAGCAGCTTAAAAGGCGGGGGTACCTACGAGCAGTACGTC. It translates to CASSLKGGGTYEQYV.